Shown below are 10 T cell receptor beta chains from a single sample sequenced in a study of response to subunit inactivated influenza vaccine. TCRdb fed the RT-PCR reads into MiXCR, producing one record per CDR3 protein. The table records about 780,000 distinct CDR3 sequences, under 20% of them present only once. The sequencing here drew on PBMCs from blood, taken more than 4 days after vaccination. These TCRs come from a man in his fifties who received an inactivated influenza vaccine.

Regarding this clonotype: A much larger clone differs by one base, so this may be a read error. The chain couples TRBV27 to TRBJ2-7; D may be TRBD1 (5 bases). The germline CDR1 and CDR2 sequences are MNHEY and SMNVEV (reference sequence). V dropped 2 bases and J dropped 5 bases, with 13 bases sitting between them. The CDR3 totals 14 residues. As DNA, the CDR3 is TGTGCCAGCAGTTTAGCAGGGATGACGAACGAGCAGTACTTC. It translates to CASSLAGMTNEQYF.

The chain combines TRBV9 with TRBJ2-2; tentatively, D is TRBD1 or TRBD2 (6 bases each). The CDR3 is 16 amino acids. CDR1 is SGDLS and CDR2 is YYNGEE in the germline V gene. Trimming shortened V by 4 bases and J by 2 bases, and 15 bases separated the two germline ends. The CDR3 is CASSLRGDVNTGELFF. The CDR3 DNA is TGTGCCAGCAGCCTGAGGGGGGACGTTAACACCGGGGAGCTGTTTTTT.

There are a few counts of this clonotype. The chain joins TRBV6-4 to TRBJ2-3; no reliable D call. Deletions cut 3 bases from V and 2 bases from J, with 6 bases between. The germline V gene encodes CDR1 MRHNA and CDR2 SNTAGT. There are 13 residues in the CDR3. In DNA form, the CDR3 reads TGTGCCAGCAGTGATCCGAACACAGATACGCAGTATTTT. This codes for CASSDPNTDTQYF.

This chain uses TRBV10-3 with TRBJ2-3, with 12 bases that match TRBD2. The trim removed 8 bases at V and 4 bases at J, leaving 13 bases unmatched. Germline CDR1 reads ENHRY; CDR2 reads SYGVKD. The CDR3 length is 17 residues. CDR3 loop: CAIGGETSGSISDTQYF. The CDR3 region has the DNA TGTGCCATCGGGGGAGAGACTAGCGGGAGTATCTCAGATACGCAGTATTTT.

The table lists this clonotype with a few counts. V is TRBV6-5 and J is TRBJ1-2, with 8 nucleotides matching TRBD1. The CDR3 is 15 residues long. V lost 4 bases to trimming and J lost 4 bases; unmatched junction nucleotides: 8. Germline V lookup: CDR1 MNHEY, CDR2 SVGAGI. The CDR3 here is CASSWAGQGAYGYTF. CDR3 coding DNA: TGTGCCAGCAGTTGGGCAGGGCAGGGGGCCTATGGCTACACCTTC.

This clonotype has just one count. The chain links TRBV29-1 to TRBJ2-7, with TRBD2 as a possible D gene (7 bases). CDR3 length equals 13 residues. CDR1 and CDR2 (germline): SQVTM, ANQGSEA. Trimming removed 6 bases at V and 7 bases at J, with 19 bases between. The CDR3 DNA follows: TGCAGCGTAGGACGGGGGGCGCCGGGGGAGCAGTACTTC. Translation: CSVGRGAPGEQYF.

This clonotype has a handful of counts. The chain carries TRBV7-8 and TRBJ1-1, with D uncertain. Germline CDR1 and CDR2: SGHVS and FQNEAQ. The CDR3 sequence is 14 residues long. Between the trimmed V and J ends, which lost 6 bases and 1 base, there was a span of 12 bases. The CDR3 coding sequence is TGTGCCAGCAGTAATTACCGGGGGAACACTGAAGCTTTCTTT. Translation: CASSNYRGNTEAFF. Filled out from reference TRBV7-8 and TRBJ1-1, the complete variable domain reads GAGVSQSPRYKVAKRGQDVALRCDPISGHVSLFWYQQALGQGPEFLTYFQNEAQLDKSGLPSDRFFAERPEGSVSTLKIQRTQQEDSAVYLCASSNYRGNTEAFFGQGTRLTVV.

There are a few counts of this clonotype. This chain uses TRBV6-2 or TRBV6-3 with TRBJ2-7; D possibly corresponds to TRBD2 (6 bases). Germline V gene lookup returns CDR1 MNHEY and CDR2 SVGEGT. Trimming shortened V by 0 bases and J by 4 bases, and 10 bases separated the two germline ends. The CDR3 runs to 14 residues. CDR3 protein: CASSYSRGPYEQYF. The CDR3 DNA is TGTGCCAGCAGTTACTCGCGGGGCCCGTACGAGCAGTACTTC.

The genes are TRBV5-1 and TRBJ2-3; 7 bases line up with TRBD1. After removal of 5 bases from V and 3 bases from J, the junction contained 9 bases not matched to a gene. This CDR3 spans 15 amino acids. Per germline, CDR1 SGHRS and CDR2 YFSETQ. Here the CDR3 reads CASSRDRAVTDTQYF. The DNA for the CDR3 is TGCGCCAGCAGTCGCGACAGGGCAGTGACAGATACGCAGTATTTT.

In its sample, this clonotype was seen a few times. The J gene is TRBJ2-5, the V gene TRBV20-1; no clear D. Trimming removed 4 bases at V and 2 bases at J, with 14 bases between. Per the germline V gene, CDR1 is DFQATT and CDR2 is SNEGSKA (reference sequence). This CDR3 region has 14 residues. Here the CDR3 DNA reads TGCAGTGCTACCTTCGGACCGGTACAAGAGACCCAGTACTTC. Protein sequence: CSATFGPVQETQYF.